Listed below are T cell receptor beta chains from one sample, sequenced in a study of blood T cell repertoires in COVID-19. Sequencing was performed with immunoSEQ multiplex PCR; in TCRdb, only in-frame clones are kept and a portion is missing. Of about 200,000 clones in the sample, 80% to 90% are singletons; the top ten hold approximately 6.2%. The specimen sequenced was peripheral blood. The source is a man in his 60s who had recovered from COVID-19. CDR3s include the opening cysteine and the closing phenylalanine or tryptophan. Each record gives: D gene, V gene, clone size, J gene, CDR3 protein, CDR3 DNA. The D gene is left open where the match is weak. Some rows have no size entry. The others give once, few or many, or a class for an expanded clone.

d_gene: TRBD1
v_gene: TRBV7-2
abundance: NA
j_gene: TRBJ2-5
CDR3aa: CASSLPGTGEETQYF
CDR3nt: TGTGCCAGCAGCCTACCTGGGACAGGGGAAGAGACCCAGTACTTC

d_gene: TRBD2
v_gene: TRBV6-1
abundance: NA
j_gene: TRBJ2-5
CDR3aa: CASSGAGAGQETQYF
CDR3nt: TGTGCCAGCAGTGGAGCGGGAGCCGGGCAAGAGACCCAGTACTTC

d_gene: TRBD1
v_gene: TRBV29-1
abundance: few
j_gene: TRBJ2-1
CDR3aa: CSVVRGQDANEQFF
CDR3nt: TGCAGCGTGGTCAGGGGACAGGATGCGAATGAGCAGTTCTTC

d_gene: NA
v_gene: TRBV25-1
abundance: NA
j_gene: TRBJ1-1
CDR3aa: CASSVLDGGNTEAFF
CDR3nt: TGTGCCAGCAGTGTCTTGGACGGAGGGAACACTGAAGCTTTCTTT

d_gene: TRBD2
v_gene: TRBV18
abundance: NA
j_gene: TRBJ2-7
CDR3aa: CASSPTSAWSYEQYF
CDR3nt: TGTGCCAGCTCACCTACTAGCGCTTGGTCCTACGAGCAGTACTTC

d_gene: TRBD1
v_gene: TRBV28
abundance: NA
j_gene: TRBJ2-5
CDR3aa: CASSLIGTGARPGETQYF
CDR3nt: TGTGCCAGCAGTTTAATCGGGACAGGGGCCCGACCGGGGGAGACCCAGTACTTC

d_gene: TRBD1
v_gene: TRBV6-5
abundance: NA
j_gene: TRBJ1-1
CDR3aa: CASRGPGQGHTEAFF
CDR3nt: TGTGCCAGCAGAGGCCCGGGACAGGGTCACACTGAAGCTTTCTTT

d_gene: NA
v_gene: TRBV6-5
abundance: NA
j_gene: TRBJ1-1
CDR3aa: CASRSGRVGTEAFF
CDR3nt: TGTGCCAGCAGGAGCGGGAGGGTCGGCACTGAAGCTTTCTTT

d_gene: NA
v_gene: TRBV5-1
abundance: NA
j_gene: TRBJ2-5
CDR3aa: CASSWGVRETQYF
CDR3nt: TGCGCCAGCAGTTGGGGGGTAAGGGAGACCCAGTACTTC

d_gene: TRBD1
v_gene: TRBV5-4
abundance: few
j_gene: TRBJ1-4
CDR3aa: CASTLQGANEKLFF
CDR3nt: TGTGCCAGCACCCTACAGGGGGCAAATGAAAAACTGTTTTTT

d_gene: NA
v_gene: TRBV3-1/TRBV3-2
abundance: NA
j_gene: TRBJ2-2
CDR3aa: CASSQREVGELFF
CDR3nt: TGTGCCAGCAGCCAAAGGGAGGTCGGGGAGCTGTTTTTT

d_gene: NA
v_gene: TRBV21-1
abundance: NA
j_gene: TRBJ2-3
CDR3aa: CAIQEGDTQYF
CDR3nt: TGTGCCATACAAGAGGGAGATACGCAGTATTTT

d_gene: TRBD2
v_gene: TRBV7-3
abundance: NA
j_gene: TRBJ2-7
CDR3aa: CASSLTGGAGSSYEQYF
CDR3nt: TGTGCCAGCAGCTTAACGGGGGGAGCGGGGAGCTCCTACGAGCAGTACTTC

d_gene: NA
v_gene: TRBV9
abundance: NA
j_gene: TRBJ1-2
CDR3aa: CASSVDLRSLNYGYTF
CDR3nt: TGTGCCAGCAGCGTAGATCTGAGAAGCCTGAACTATGGCTACACCTTC

d_gene: NA
v_gene: TRBV5-6
abundance: NA
j_gene: TRBJ1-1
CDR3aa: CASSLRPGTEAFF
CDR3nt: TGTGCCAGCAGCTTGAGGCCGGGAACTGAAGCTTTCTTT

d_gene: NA
v_gene: TRBV15
abundance: NA
j_gene: TRBJ2-7
CDR3aa: CATSREAGYEQYF
CDR3nt: TGTGCCACCAGCAGAGAGGCAGGCTACGAGCAGTACTTC

d_gene: NA
v_gene: TRBV19
abundance: NA
j_gene: TRBJ1-4
CDR3aa: CASSIGGTGDEKLFF
CDR3nt: TGTGCCAGTAGTATAGGGGGGACTGGAGATGAAAAACTGTTTTTT

d_gene: NA
v_gene: TRBV10-3
abundance: NA
j_gene: TRBJ2-3
CDR3aa: CAISDRKGGDTQYF
CDR3nt: TGTGCCATCAGTGACCGGAAAGGCGGGGATACGCAGTATTTT

d_gene: TRBD2
v_gene: TRBV6-5
abundance: NA
j_gene: TRBJ2-1
CDR3aa: CASSLLAGSYNEQFF
CDR3nt: TGTGCCAGCAGTTTACTAGCGGGCTCCTACAATGAGCAGTTCTTC

d_gene: NA
v_gene: TRBV11-2
abundance: NA
j_gene: TRBJ1-2
CDR3aa: CASSLVAGAQDYGYTF
CDR3nt: TGTGCCAGCAGCTTAGTCGCAGGGGCGCAAGACTATGGCTACACCTTC

d_gene: TRBD1
v_gene: TRBV2
abundance: NA
j_gene: TRBJ2-7
CDR3aa: CASREPGQGISYEQYF
CDR3nt: TGTGCCAGCAGAGAGCCGGGACAGGGGATCTCCTACGAGCAGTACTTC

d_gene: TRBD2
v_gene: TRBV7-2
abundance: NA
j_gene: TRBJ2-7
CDR3aa: CASSLGLAGGTEQYF
CDR3nt: TGTGCCAGCAGCTTAGGGCTAGCGGGAGGTACGGAGCAGTACTTC

d_gene: TRBD2
v_gene: TRBV19
abundance: NA
j_gene: TRBJ2-7
CDR3aa: CASRLAGSKSYEQYF
CDR3nt: TGTGCCAGTCGACTAGCGGGATCAAAATCCTACGAGCAGTACTTC

d_gene: TRBD1
v_gene: TRBV29-1
abundance: NA
j_gene: TRBJ1-2
CDR3aa: CSVRDRGLRGGGYTF
CDR3nt: TGCAGCGTCAGAGACAGGGGACTCAGGGGAGGTGGCTACACCTTC

d_gene: NA
v_gene: TRBV15
abundance: NA
j_gene: TRBJ2-5
CDR3aa: CATSRTRQKETQYF
CDR3nt: TGTGCCACCAGCAGGACGAGGCAGAAAGAGACCCAGTACTTC

d_gene: TRBD2
v_gene: TRBV4-2
abundance: few
j_gene: TRBJ2-2
CDR3aa: CASSPGGLAGVTGELFF
CDR3nt: TGTGCCAGCAGCCCGGGAGGACTAGCGGGAGTCACCGGGGAGCTGTTTTTT

d_gene: TRBD1
v_gene: TRBV5-4
abundance: NA
j_gene: TRBJ2-7
CDR3aa: CASHPPGQGGYEQYF
CDR3nt: TGTGCCAGCCACCCTCCGGGACAGGGAGGGTACGAGCAGTACTTC

d_gene: TRBD2
v_gene: TRBV19
abundance: NA
j_gene: TRBJ2-4
CDR3aa: CASSAGVGAKNIQYF
CDR3nt: TGTGCCAGTAGTGCGGGAGTAGGGGCCAAAAACATTCAGTACTTC

d_gene: TRBD2
v_gene: TRBV7-3
abundance: NA
j_gene: TRBJ2-3
CDR3aa: CASSRTSGATDTQYF
CDR3nt: TGTGCCAGCAGCCGGACTAGCGGGGCCACAGATACGCAGTATTTT

d_gene: NA
v_gene: TRBV6-5
abundance: NA
j_gene: TRBJ1-6
CDR3aa: CASSYETGLPLHF
CDR3nt: TGTGCCAGCAGTTACGAGACAGGATTACCCCTCCACTTT

d_gene: TRBD1
v_gene: TRBV5-1
abundance: NA
j_gene: TRBJ2-7
CDR3aa: CASSLEGTGPYEQYF
CDR3nt: TGCGCCAGCAGCTTGGAGGGGACAGGACCCTACGAGCAGTACTTC

d_gene: TRBD1
v_gene: TRBV5-1
abundance: NA
j_gene: TRBJ1-3
CDR3aa: CASGQGPTGNTIYF
CDR3nt: TGCGCCAGCGGACAGGGACCTACTGGAAACACCATATATTTT